This passage covers 32 T cell receptor beta chains from one sample sequenced in a study of T cells in Graves' hyperthyroidism and ophthalmopathy. Amplified regions were TCR beta CDR3 sequences from RNA transcripts. With the HTBI primer set, the TCR CDR3 went through a first round of RT-PCR. Using its own MiXCR run on the multiplex PCR reads, TCRdb lists one record per CDR3 protein. The sample has approximately 690,000 distinct CDR3 sequences, approximately 15% seen once. The sequencing input was blood. Receptors were obtained from a woman between 50 and 59 years old with Graves' ophthalmopathy.

This chain uses TRBV5-1 with TRBJ1-5; D gene ambiguous. Trimming shortened V by 0 bases and J by 2 bases, and 6 bases separated the two germline ends. The CDR3 is made up of 14 amino acids. From germline, CDR1 is SGHRS and CDR2 YFSETQ. The CDR3 is CASSLDGRNQPQHF. DNA for the CDR3: TGCGCCAGCAGCTTGGACGGACGCAATCAGCCCCAGCATTTT.

The CDR3 spells CASSFRLNYNEQFF. For the CDR3, the DNA is TGTGCCAGCAGTTTCCGGCTTAACTACAATGAGCAGTTCTTC. The chain couples TRBV27 to TRBJ2-1; D is unclear. CDR1 is MNHEY and CDR2 is SMNVEV in the germline V gene (reference sequence). Between the trimmed V and J ends, which lost 3 bases and 3 bases, there was a span of 9 bases. This CDR3 comprises 14 residues.

V is TRBV4-1 and J is TRBJ2-1; D may be TRBD2 (5 bases). CDR1 and CDR2 (germline): MGHRA, YSYEKL. Trimming took 1 base from V and 7 from J, leaving 11 bases between them. This CDR3 contains 14 residues. The chain's CDR3 is CASSQGGLLNEQFF. CDR3 coding DNA: TGCGCCAGCAGCCAAGGCGGGCTACTTAATGAGCAGTTCTTC.

Notes on this clonotype: The missing conserved phenylalanine or tryptophan at the end of this CDR3 makes a read error likely. The chain recombines TRBV28 with TRBJ1-1; D not certain. The CDR3 loop spans 14 amino acids. Germline-derived CDR1 and CDR2 are MDHEN and SYDVKM. With 6 bases removed from V and 0 bases from J, the gap between germline ends came to 11 bases. The CDR3 DNA is TGTGCCAGCAGCCATGGGGAAATGAACACTGAAGCTTTCTCT. Translated: CASSHGEMNTEAFS.

This clonotype was observed at least ten times. This chain joins TRBV28 and TRBJ2-1, with 9 positions matching TRBD2. Germline values: CDR1 MDHEN, CDR2 SYDVKM. This CDR3 has 18 residues. V gave up 3 bases and J gave up 0 bases; unmatched junction bases: 9. The CDR3 loop reads CASSFRRLSGSSYNEQFF. CDR3 in DNA: TGTGCCAGCAGTTTCCGACGTCTTAGCGGGAGCTCCTACAATGAGCAGTTCTTC.

This clonotype was seen repeatedly, ten times or more. The DNA of the CDR3 is TGTGCCAGTAGTTTTAGTGCGGGAGTACGCCAAGAGACCCAGTACTTC. It specifies CASSFSAGVRQETQYF. This rearrangement joins TRBV19 to TRBJ2-5, with TRBD2 matching 7 bases. The V gene's germline CDR1 is LNHDA and CDR2 SQIVND (reference sequence). V lost 5 bases, J lost 1 base, and 10 bases stayed unmatched. There are 16 residues in the CDR3.

As for this clonotype: A much larger clone differs by one base, so this may be a read error. This chain uses TRBV28 with TRBJ2-4, with D perhaps TRBD2 (6 bases). The length of the CDR3 is 17 residues. Germline CDR1 MDHEN, CDR2 SYDVKM. CDR3 amino acids: CASSSDLSVLAKNVQYF. CDR3 DNA sequence: TGTGCCAGCAGTTCAGACTTGTCTGTACTAGCCAAAAACGTTCAGTACTTC.

The chain is built from TRBV9 and TRBJ1-5; 12 bases map to TRBD1. The V and J ends lost 0 bases and 6 bases, in that order; junction bases with no gene match: 1. Germline V gene lookup returns CDR1 SGDLS and CDR2 YYNGEE. The CDR3 length is 15 residues. The CDR3 here is CASSVGDRGLQPQHF. The CDR3 DNA is TGTGCCAGCAGCGTAGGGGACAGGGGGCTTCAGCCCCAGCATTTT.

A remark on this clonotype: With a much larger clone just one base away, this may be a read error. This sequence joins TRBV5-1 and TRBJ2-1; D possibly corresponds to TRBD2 (5 bases). In germline, CDR1 is SGHRS, CDR2 YFSETQ. The CDR3 runs 14 residues. V was cut by 7 bases and J by 5 bases, with 16 bases left in between. Written as DNA, the CDR3 is TGCGCCAGCGGAAAGACTCGGGGTAACAATGAGCAGTTCTTC. Amino acid sequence: CASGKTRGNNEQFF. The full variable domain, with the rest looked up from reference TRBV5-1 and TRBJ2-1, is KAGVTQTPRYLIKTRGQQVTLSCSPISGHRSVSWYQQTPGQGLQFLFEYFSETQRNKGNFPGRFSGRQFSNSRSEMNVSTLELGDSALYLCASGKTRGNNEQFFGPGTRLTVL.

The V call is TRBV27, the J call TRBJ2-5, with 13 bases that match TRBD2. This CDR3 region has 19 residues. V gave up 0 bases and J gave up 1 base; unmatched junction bases: 8. Germline V CDR1 and CDR2: MNHEY, SMNVEV (reference sequence). Here the CDR3 reads CASSLSATSGRSLQETQYF. CDR3 in DNA: TGTGCCAGCAGTTTATCGGCGACTAGCGGGAGGTCGCTCCAAGAGACCCAGTACTTC.

This clonotype came up many times. The rearrangement joins TRBV27 to TRBJ1-2; TRBD1 might be the D (5 bases). The V gene lost 2 bases and the J gene lost 1 base, with 20 bases spanning the gap. There are 18 residues in the CDR3. From germline, CDR1 is MNHEY and CDR2 SMNVEV (reference sequence). The CDR3 spells CASSLRHRGRVDNYGYTF. CDR3 nucleotide sequence: TGTGCCAGCAGTTTACGTCATCGTGGCAGGGTCGATAACTATGGCTACACCTTC.

CDR3 sequence (DNA): TGTGCCAGCAGCCGGACAGCGGGAGGGCAAGAGACCCAGTACTTC. Protein: CASSRTAGGQETQYF. V gene TRBV4-2 combines with J gene TRBJ2-5; 10 nucleotides align to TRBD2. The CDR3 consists of 15 residues. The V and J ends lost 4 bases and 2 bases, in that order; junction bases with no gene match: 4. Germline loops: CDR1 LGHNA, CDR2 YNFKEQ.

Written as DNA, the CDR3 is TGTGCCAGCCTGGTCGGGAGGGCCGGCACCGGGGAGCTGTTTTTT. As protein: CASLVGRAGTGELFF. This sequence joins TRBV12-3 or TRBV12-4 and TRBJ2-2; 8 bases line up with TRBD2. The CDR3 extends over 15 amino acids. Trimming removed 8 bases from V and 4 bases from J; junction bases left unmatched: 9.

This clonotype was found many times. This rearrangement joins TRBV7-2 to TRBJ1-1; unclear D gene. Per the germline V gene, CDR1 is SGHTA and CDR2 is FQGNSA. V lost 5 bases, J lost 3 bases, and 22 bases lay in between. The CDR3 runs to 17 residues. This CDR3 is CASSSLVGLRADTEAFF. CDR3 nucleotide sequence: TGTGCCAGCAGCAGTTTAGTGGGCTTGAGGGCGGACACTGAAGCTTTCTTT.

This clonotype showed up just a few times. This may be a read error: a much more frequent sequence differs by one nucleotide. The V gene is TRBV7-9, the J gene TRBJ1-1; a possible D gene is TRBD1 (6 bases). The CDR3 runs to 15 residues. Germline V gives CDR1 SEHNR, CDR2 FQNEAQ (reference sequence). The CDR3 here is CASSPRQDMNAEAFF. CDR3 sequence (DNA): TGTGCCAGCAGCCCCCGACAGGACATGAACGCTGAAGCTTTCTTT. The full variable domain, its missing parts supplied by reference TRBV7-9 and TRBJ1-1, is DTGVSQNPRHKITKRGQNVTFRCDPISEHNRLYWYRQTLGQGPEFLTYFQNEAQLEKSRLLSDRFSAERPKGSFSTLEIQRTEQGDSAMYLCASSPRQDMNAEAFFGQGTRLTVV.

This clonotype was recorded at least ten times. This rearrangement joins TRBV5-1 to TRBJ1-3; perhaps TRBD1 as D (5 bases). The ends were cut back, 3 bases at V and 2 bases at J, with 9 bases in the middle. Germline loops: CDR1 SGHRS, CDR2 YFSETQ. The CDR3 totals 14 residues. The CDR3 DNA sequence: TGCGCCAGCAGCTGGACATCTCCTGGAAACACCATATATTTT. Amino acid sequence: CASSWTSPGNTIYF.

This clonotype was seen repeatedly, ten times or more. J is TRBJ2-7 and V is TRBV12-3 or TRBV12-4; tentatively, D is TRBD1 (6 bases). V lost 6 bases to trimming and J lost 4 bases, with 16 bases between them. There are 14 residues in the CDR3. The CDR3 sequence is CASRGDRSQYEQYF. The CDR3 bases are TGTGCCAGCAGAGGTGACAGGTCCCAGTACGAGCAGTACTTC.

This clonotype was seen many times. V and J are TRBV2 and TRBJ1-1, with D possibly matching TRBD1 (5 bases). Trimming pared 7 bases from V and 1 base from J, leaving 10 bases between. CDR3 length equals 13 residues. Germline CDR1 SNHLY, CDR2 FYNNEI. In DNA form, the CDR3 reads TGTGCCAGCATTTGGGACGGGAACACTGAAGCTTTCTTT. Its protein product is CASIWDGNTEAFF.

The rearrangement uses TRBV20-1 and TRBJ1-1; 8 positions agree with TRBD1. Germline-derived CDR1 and CDR2 are DFQATT and SNEGSKA (reference sequence). The CDR3 has 14 amino acids. J lost 4 bases, V lost 6 bases, and 10 bases had no gene match. This CDR3 is CSATRGRISTEAFF. DNA of the CDR3: TGCAGTGCCACCAGGGGGCGGATTTCCACTGAAGCTTTCTTT.

This clonotype occurred many times. This chain connects TRBV15 to TRBJ2-7; 8 bases fit TRBD2. Looked up from germline, CDR1 is LNHNV and CDR2 is YYDKDF (reference sequence). The CDR3 has 14 amino acids. Trimming removed 0 bases from V and 5 bases from J; junction bases left unmatched: 3. The CDR3 sequence is CATSRDGGLDEQYF. The CDR3 region has the DNA TGTGCCACCAGCAGAGATGGGGGACTAGACGAGCAGTACTTC.

The rearrangement uses TRBV24-1 and TRBJ2-6; TRBD1 matches 8 bases. This CDR3 has 19 residues. Losses at the gene ends were 2 bases for V and 0 bases for J; bases not matched to a gene: 8. Germline CDR1 KGHDR, CDR2 SFDVKD. CDR3 residues: CATSDSFTGGISGANVLTF. The CDR3 DNA is TGTGCCACCAGTGATTCGTTTACAGGGGGTATCTCTGGGGCCAACGTCCTGACTTTC.

This clonotype was seen a few times. The chain recombines TRBV7-2 with TRBJ2-7; maybe TRBD1 (6 bases). Germline CDR1 and CDR2: SGHTA and FQGNSA. Between the trimmed V and J ends, which lost 5 bases and 6 bases, there was a span of 11 bases. The CDR3 is made up of 12 amino acids. CDR3 protein: CASSEQGFEQYF. DNA of the CDR3: TGTGCCAGCAGCGAACAGGGTTTCGAGCAGTACTTC.

This clonotype was detected many times. CDR3 nucleotides: TGTGCCAGCAGCTTATTTGCCAGGGGTGAGCAGTTCTTC. This gives the protein CASSLFARGEQFF. The V and J genes are TRBV11-2 and TRBJ2-1, with a tentative D call TRBD1 (6 bases). Germline V CDR1 and CDR2: SGHAT, FQNNGV. This CDR3 spans 13 amino acids. V was clipped by 2 bases and J by 9 bases, with 11 bases between them.

This clonotype was detected ten times or more. The CDR3 region is CASSFPSGSTLAKNIQYF. Written as DNA, the CDR3 is TGTGCCAGCAGTTTCCCTAGCGGGAGTACGTTGGCCAAAAACATTCAGTACTTC. The chain uses TRBV12-3 or TRBV12-4 and TRBJ2-4; TRBD2 aligns across 10 bases. The V gene end was trimmed by 3 bases and the J gene end by 1 base; junction bases not matched to a gene: 9. The CDR3 sequence is 18 residues long.

This clonotype was found once. The gene calls are TRBV4-1 and TRBJ1-4; D possibly corresponds to TRBD1 (6 bases). V was pared by 0 bases and J by 4 bases, with 9 bases between. CDR1 and CDR2 from the germline V gene are MGHRA and YSYEKL. The CDR3 is 15 amino acids. CDR3 loop: CASSQEGQYNEKLFF. CDR3 coding DNA: TGCGCCAGCAGCCAAGAAGGACAGTATAATGAAAAACTGTTTTTT.

This clonotype came up a few times. One end of the junction fails to match germline, which may point to a read error. This rearrangement joins TRBV2 to TRBJ2-2, with a possible D match to TRBD2 (5 bases). Germline V gives CDR1 SNHLY, CDR2 FYNNEI. CDR3 size: 12 residues. CDR3 loop: CASNYGPGELLF. The CDR3 nucleotides read TGTGCCAGCAACTACGGCCCCGGGGAGCTGCTTTTT.

The V and J genes are TRBV7-2 and TRBJ1-3, with D possibly matching TRBD1 (6 bases). Trimming shortened V by 4 bases and J by 4 bases, and 14 bases separated the two germline ends. The CDR3 extends over 15 amino acids. Germline V gene data show CDR1 as SGHTA and CDR2 as FQGNSA. CDR3 protein: CASSYLQGSGNTIYF. CDR3 nucleotide sequence: TGTGCCAGCAGCTACTTACAGGGTTCCGGAAACACCATATATTTT.

This clonotype was recorded only once. A much larger clone differs by one base, so this may be a read error. The J gene is TRBJ2-1, the V gene TRBV2; 8 bases are a match to TRBD2. This CDR3 spans 12 amino acids. The trim removed 9 bases at V and 7 bases at J, leaving 5 bases unmatched. CDR1 and CDR2 (germline): SNHLY, FYNNEI. The CDR3 DNA reads TGTGCCAGAAGGGCTAGCGGGAATGAGCAGTTCTTC. Amino acid sequence: CARRASGNEQFF.

This clonotype was seen repeatedly, ten times or more. The J gene is TRBJ1-1, the V gene TRBV20-1; the D is unclear. The CDR3 covers 11 residues. V lost 1 base, J lost 5 bases, and 5 bases lay in between. CDR1 is DFQATT and CDR2 is SNEGSKA in the germline V gene (reference sequence). Here the CDR3 DNA reads TGCAGTGCTAGAGGCTATACTGAAGCTTTCTTT. This codes for CSARGYTEAFF.

This clonotype has a count of ten or more. The J gene is TRBJ1-1, the V gene TRBV20-1; no firm D call. V dropped 7 bases and J dropped 6 bases, with 12 bases sitting between them. This CDR3 comprises 11 residues. Per germline, CDR1 DFQATT and CDR2 SNEGSKA (reference sequence). The CDR3 DNA sequence: TGCAGTGTTCCGAGGATGTCTGAAGCTTTCTTT. Protein product: CSVPRMSEAFF.

This clonotype was detected many times. The chain recombines TRBV20-1 with TRBJ2-3; D not certain. The V gene lost 0 bases and the J gene lost 0 bases, with 7 bases spanning the gap. This CDR3 spans 14 amino acids. Germline values: CDR1 DFQATT, CDR2 SNEGSKA (reference sequence). This CDR3 is CSARDWASTDTQYF. The DNA for the CDR3 is TGCAGTGCTAGAGATTGGGCTAGCACAGATACGCAGTATTTT.

This clonotype was detected only a few times. Being one base from a much bigger clone, this may be a read error. The CDR3 region is CATSGDLGGTDTQYF. The CDR3, as DNA: TGTGCCACCAGCGGAGATTTAGGGGGCACAGATACGCAGTATTTT. V is TRBV15 and J is TRBJ2-3, with a weak D call TRBD1 (5 bases). The CDR3 is 15 residues long. CDR1 and CDR2 (germline): LNHNV, YYDKDF (reference sequence).